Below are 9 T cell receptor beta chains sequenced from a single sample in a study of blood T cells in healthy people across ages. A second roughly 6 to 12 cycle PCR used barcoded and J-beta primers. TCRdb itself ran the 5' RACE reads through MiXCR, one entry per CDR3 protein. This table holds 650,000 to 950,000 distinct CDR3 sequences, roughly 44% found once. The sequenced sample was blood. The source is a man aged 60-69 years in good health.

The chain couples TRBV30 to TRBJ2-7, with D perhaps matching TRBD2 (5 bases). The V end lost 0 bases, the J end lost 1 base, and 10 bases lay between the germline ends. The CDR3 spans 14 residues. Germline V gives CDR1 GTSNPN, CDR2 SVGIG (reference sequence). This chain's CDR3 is CAWSVDTGSYEQYF. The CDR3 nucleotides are TGTGCCTGGAGTGTAGACACGGGATCCTACGAGCAGTACTTC. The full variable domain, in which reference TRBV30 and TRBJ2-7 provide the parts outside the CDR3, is SQTIHQWPATLVQPVGSPLSLECTVEGTSNPNLYWYRQAAGRGLQLLFYSVGIGQISSEVPQNLSASRPQDRQFILSSKKLLLSDSGFYLCAWSVDTGSYEQYFGPGTRLTVT.

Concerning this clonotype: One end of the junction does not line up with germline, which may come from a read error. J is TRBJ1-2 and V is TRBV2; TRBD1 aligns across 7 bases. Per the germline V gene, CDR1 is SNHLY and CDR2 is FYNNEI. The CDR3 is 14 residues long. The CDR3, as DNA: TGTGCCAGCGGGAGGGGGCGGTCCAACTATGACTACACCTTC. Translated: CASGRGRSNYDYTF.

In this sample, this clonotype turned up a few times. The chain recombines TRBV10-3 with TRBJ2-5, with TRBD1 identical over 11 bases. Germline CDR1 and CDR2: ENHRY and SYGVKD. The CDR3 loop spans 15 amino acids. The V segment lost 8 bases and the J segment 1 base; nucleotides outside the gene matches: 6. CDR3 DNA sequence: TGTGCCATCCGGGGGGACAGGGGGTTCCAAGAGACCCAGTACTTC. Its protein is CAIRGDRGFQETQYF.

This chain's CDR3 is CASSDDYKDEKLFF. The CDR3 nucleotides are TGTGCCAGCAGCGACGACTACAAGGATGAAAAACTGTTTTTT. The chain combines TRBV7-2 with TRBJ1-4; D unclear. CDR1 and CDR2 (germline): SGHTA, FQGNSA. The length of the CDR3 is 14 residues. Trimming stripped 5 bases from V and 6 bases from J, with 13 bases between.

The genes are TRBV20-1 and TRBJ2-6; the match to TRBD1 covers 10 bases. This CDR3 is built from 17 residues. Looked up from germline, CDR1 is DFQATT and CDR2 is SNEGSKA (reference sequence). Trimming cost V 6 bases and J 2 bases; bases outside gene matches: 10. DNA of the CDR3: TGCAGTGCCAGGGGACAGGGGAGGGAGACTGGGGCCAACGTCCTGACTTTC. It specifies CSARGQGRETGANVLTF.

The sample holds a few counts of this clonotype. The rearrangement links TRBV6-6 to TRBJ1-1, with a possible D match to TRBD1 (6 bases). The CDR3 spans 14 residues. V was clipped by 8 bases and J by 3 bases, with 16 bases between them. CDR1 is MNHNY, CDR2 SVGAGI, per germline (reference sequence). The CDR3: CASCAGGEDTEAFF. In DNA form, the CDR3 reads TGTGCCAGCTGTGCGGGGGGCGAGGACACTGAAGCTTTCTTT.

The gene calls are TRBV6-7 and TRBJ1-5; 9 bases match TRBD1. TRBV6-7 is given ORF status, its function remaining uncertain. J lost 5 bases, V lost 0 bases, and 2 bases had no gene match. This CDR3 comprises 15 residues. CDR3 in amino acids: CASSYSRTGDQPQHF. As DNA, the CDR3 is TGTGCCAGCAGTTACTCCCGGACAGGGGATCAGCCCCAGCATTTT.

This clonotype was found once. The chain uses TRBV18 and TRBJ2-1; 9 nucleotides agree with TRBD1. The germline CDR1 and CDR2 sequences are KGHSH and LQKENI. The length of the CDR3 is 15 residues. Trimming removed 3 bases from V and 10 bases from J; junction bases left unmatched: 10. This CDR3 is CASSPRIRDRDEQFF. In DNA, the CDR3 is TGTGCCAGCTCACCTCGCATCCGGGACAGGGACGAGCAGTTCTTC.

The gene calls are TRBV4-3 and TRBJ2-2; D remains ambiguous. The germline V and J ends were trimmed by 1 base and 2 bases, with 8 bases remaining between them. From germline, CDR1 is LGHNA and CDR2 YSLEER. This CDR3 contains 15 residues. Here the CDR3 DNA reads TGCGCCAGCAGCCAAGCGGCCTTTAACACCGGGGAGCTGTTTTTT. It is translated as CASSQAAFNTGELFF.